The TCR beta chain described here comes from a study of PD-1 blockade in mismatch repair-deficient tumors. Study-wide background: Patients had approximately 12 mismatch repair-deficient cancer types, all previously treated and progressing.

Overall study results and limits: Tumor-resident clones, often absent from pretreatment blood, expanded after pembrolizumab and then contracted.

Comment on this clone: What it recognizes is unknown.

All patients were mismatch repair deficient, assessed by either PCR or immunohistochemistry. Method: immunoSEQ multiplex PCR; TCRdb's copy keeps in-frame clones and lacks some. The table shows 39,000 or so clones, with 75% to 90% occurring only once. With 2 bases clipped from V and 3 bases from J, the junction kept 1 base outside the gene matches. Germline CDR1 and CDR2: SGHRS and YFSETQ. This CDR3 spans 13 amino acids. The TCR originated in an adult with mismatch repair-deficient cancer. The sample consisted of PBMCs, taken approximately 41 weeks after starting pembrolizumab. The V gene is TRBV5-1, the J gene TRBJ1-1; 7 bases agree with TRBD1. The CDR3 DNA follows: TGCGCCAGCAGCTTCGGGACAGACACTGAAGCTTTCTTT. This codes for CASSFGTDTEAFF.